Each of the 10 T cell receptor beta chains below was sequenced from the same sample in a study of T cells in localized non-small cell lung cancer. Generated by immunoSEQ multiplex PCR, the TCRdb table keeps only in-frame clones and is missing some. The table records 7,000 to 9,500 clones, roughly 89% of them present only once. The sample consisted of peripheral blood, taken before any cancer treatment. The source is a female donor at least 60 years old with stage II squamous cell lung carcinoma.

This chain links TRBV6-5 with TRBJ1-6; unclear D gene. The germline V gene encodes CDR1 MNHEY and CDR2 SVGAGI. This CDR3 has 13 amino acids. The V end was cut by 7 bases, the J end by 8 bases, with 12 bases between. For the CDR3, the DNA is TGTGCCAGCACCGCTCGGACGGATTCACCCCTCCACTTT. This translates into CASTARTDSPLHF.

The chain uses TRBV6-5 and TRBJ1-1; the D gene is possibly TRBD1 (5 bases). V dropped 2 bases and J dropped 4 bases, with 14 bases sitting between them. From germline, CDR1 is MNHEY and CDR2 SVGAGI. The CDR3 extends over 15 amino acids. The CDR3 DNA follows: TGTGCCAGCAGTTACCGTACGGTGGGGGGCACTGAAGCTTTCTTT. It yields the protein CASSYRTVGGTEAFF.

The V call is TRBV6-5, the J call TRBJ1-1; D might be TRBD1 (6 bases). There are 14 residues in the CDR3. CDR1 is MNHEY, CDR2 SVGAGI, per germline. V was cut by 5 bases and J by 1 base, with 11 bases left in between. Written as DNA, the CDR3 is TGTGCCAGCAGTCAACCGGGACAGAACACTGAAGCTTTCTTT. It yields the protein CASSQPGQNTEAFF.

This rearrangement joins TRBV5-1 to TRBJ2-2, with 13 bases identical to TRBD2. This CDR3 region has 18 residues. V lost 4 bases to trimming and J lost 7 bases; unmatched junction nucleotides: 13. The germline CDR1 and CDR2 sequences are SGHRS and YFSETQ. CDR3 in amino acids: CASSLTQLAGGSNGELFF. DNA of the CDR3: TGCGCCAGCAGCCTCACCCAACTAGCGGGGGGGTCTAACGGGGAGCTGTTTTTT.

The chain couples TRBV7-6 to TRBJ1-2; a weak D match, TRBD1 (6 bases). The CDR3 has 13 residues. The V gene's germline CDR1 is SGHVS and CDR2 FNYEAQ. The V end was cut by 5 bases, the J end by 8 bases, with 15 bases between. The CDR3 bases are TGTGCCAGCAGCCTAAGGGGGTGGCGCGGCTACACCTTC. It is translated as CASSLRGWRGYTF.

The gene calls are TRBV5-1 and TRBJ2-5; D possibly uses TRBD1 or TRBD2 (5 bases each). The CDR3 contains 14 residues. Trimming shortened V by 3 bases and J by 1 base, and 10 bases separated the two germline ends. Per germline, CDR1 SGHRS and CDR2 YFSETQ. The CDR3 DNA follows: TGCGCCAGCAGCTCCGGGGCCAGCCAAGAGACCCAGTACTTC. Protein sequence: CASSSGASQETQYF.

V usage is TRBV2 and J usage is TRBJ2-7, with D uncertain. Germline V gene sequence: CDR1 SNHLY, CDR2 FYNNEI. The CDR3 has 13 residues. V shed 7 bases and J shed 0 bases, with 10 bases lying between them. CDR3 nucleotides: TGTGCCAGCACTCTCTCTGACTCCTACGAGCAGTACTTC. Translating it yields CASTLSDSYEQYF. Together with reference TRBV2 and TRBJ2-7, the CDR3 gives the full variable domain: EPEVTQTPSHQVTQMGQEVILRCVPISNHLYFYWYRQILGQKVEFLVSFYNNEISEKSEIFDDQFSVERPDGSNFTLKIRSTKLEDSAMYFCASTLSDSYEQYFGPGTRLTVT.

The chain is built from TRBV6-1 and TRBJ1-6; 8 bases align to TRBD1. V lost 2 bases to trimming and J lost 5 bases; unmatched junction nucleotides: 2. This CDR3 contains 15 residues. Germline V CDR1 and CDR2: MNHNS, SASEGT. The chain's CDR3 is CASSELDRDNSPLHF. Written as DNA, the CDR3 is TGTGCCAGCAGTGAATTGGACAGGGATAATTCACCCCTCCACTTT.

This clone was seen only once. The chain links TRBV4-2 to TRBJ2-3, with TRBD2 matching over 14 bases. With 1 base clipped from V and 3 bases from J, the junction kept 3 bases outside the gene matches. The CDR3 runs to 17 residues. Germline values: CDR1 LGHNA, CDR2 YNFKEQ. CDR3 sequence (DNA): TGTGCCAGCAGCCAAGGGACTAGCGGGAGGTTTACAGATACGCAGTATTTT. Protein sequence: CASSQGTSGRFTDTQYF.

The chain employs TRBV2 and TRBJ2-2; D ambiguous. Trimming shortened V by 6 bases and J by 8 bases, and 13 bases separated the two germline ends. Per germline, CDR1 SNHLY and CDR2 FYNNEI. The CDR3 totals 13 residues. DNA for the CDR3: TGTGCCAGCAGCTCGGGTTGGTATGGGGAGCTGTTTTTT. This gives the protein CASSSGWYGELFF.